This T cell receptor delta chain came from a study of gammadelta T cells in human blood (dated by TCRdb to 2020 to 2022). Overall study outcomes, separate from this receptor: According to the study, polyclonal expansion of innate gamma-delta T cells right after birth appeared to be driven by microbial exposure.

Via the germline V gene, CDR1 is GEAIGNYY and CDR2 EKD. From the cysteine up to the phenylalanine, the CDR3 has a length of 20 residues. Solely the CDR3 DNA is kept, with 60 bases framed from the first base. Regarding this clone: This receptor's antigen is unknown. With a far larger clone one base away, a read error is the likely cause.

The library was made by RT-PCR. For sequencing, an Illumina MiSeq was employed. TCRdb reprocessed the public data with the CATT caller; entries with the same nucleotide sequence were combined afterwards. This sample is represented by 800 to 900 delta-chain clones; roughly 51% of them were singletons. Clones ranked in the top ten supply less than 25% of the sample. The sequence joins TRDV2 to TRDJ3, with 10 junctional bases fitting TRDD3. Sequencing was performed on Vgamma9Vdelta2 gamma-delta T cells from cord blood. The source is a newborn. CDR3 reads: CASDTHVLGDGSWDTRQMFF. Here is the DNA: TGTGCCAGTGACACCCACGTACTGGGGGATGGCTCCTGGGACACCCGACAGATGTTTTTC.